This passage covers 27 T cell receptor beta chains from one sample sequenced in a study of cytomegalovirus exposure and HLA in healthy donors. The PCR made use of 60 Vbeta and 13 Jbeta primers. Clones were read by immunoSEQ multiplex PCR, and TCRdb kept only the in-frame ones, dropping some. The sample consists of 150,000 to 170,000 clones, over 65% of them appearing once. Sequenced input: PBMCs. Receptor source: a woman aged 40 to 50 in good health and CMV-seronegative.

The rearrangement uses TRBV28 and TRBJ1-1; the D is unclear. V was clipped by 4 bases and J by 4 bases, with 7 bases between them. The CDR3 has 12 amino acids. In germline, CDR1 is MDHEN, CDR2 SYDVKM. CDR3 DNA: TGTGCCAGCAGTTCCCTAGTCACTGAAGCTTTCTTT. Translated: CASSSLVTEAFF.

The chain combines TRBV19 with TRBJ1-3, with D maybe TRBD1 (5 bases). V was pared by 5 bases and J by 0 bases, with 14 bases between. The CDR3 totals 16 residues. Germline V lookup: CDR1 LNHDA, CDR2 SQIVND (reference sequence). The CDR3 region has the DNA TGTGCCAGTAGTTTCCGCAGGGAAGACTCTGGAAACACCATATATTTT. Its translation: CASSFRREDSGNTIYF.

V gene TRBV7-6 combines with J gene TRBJ2-3; the D gene is possibly TRBD1 (6 bases). The CDR3 spans 17 residues. CDR1 is SGHVS, CDR2 FNYEAQ, per germline. V was trimmed by 2 bases and J by 0 bases, leaving 15 bases between them. The CDR3 nucleotides read TGTGCCAGCAGCTTAAAGGCCGGGACATGGAGCACAGATACGCAGTATTTT. It specifies CASSLKAGTWSTDTQYF.

This chain joins TRBV6-6 and TRBJ2-2, with a possible D match to TRBD1 (6 bases). There are 13 residues in the CDR3. Trimming cost V 8 bases and J 4 bases, with 11 bases left between them. In germline, CDR1 is MNHNY, CDR2 SVGAGI (reference sequence). The CDR3, as DNA: TGTGCCAGCGGGGGCGGTTTCACCGGGGAGCTGTTTTTT. Translated: CASGGGFTGELFF.

This clone was recorded a few times. The chain couples TRBV6-5 to TRBJ1-4, with 10 positions matching TRBD1. Germline CDR1 is MNHEY and CDR2 is SVGAGI. Unmatched junction bases numbered 3, after V lost 6 bases and J lost 2 bases. The CDR3 spans 15 residues. CDR3 nucleotide sequence: TGTGCCAGCAGGAGACAGGGGGCCACTAATGAAAAACTGTTTTTT. Its translation: CASRRQGATNEKLFF.

This clone came up a few times. The chain joins TRBV10-1 to TRBJ2-7, with D possibly TRBD2 on 5 matching bases. The CDR3 is made up of 16 amino acids. The germline V gene encodes CDR1 WNHNN and CDR2 SYGVQD (reference sequence). V lost 7 bases, J lost 2 bases, and 21 bases lay in between. The CDR3 is CASTHRGPSRTYEQYF. The CDR3 DNA is TGCGCCAGCACGCATAGAGGACCTAGCCGTACCTACGAGCAGTACTTC.

The V call is TRBV5-1, the J call TRBJ2-1; 13 bases fit TRBD2. V lost 4 bases and J lost 7; bases outside the gene matches: 5. This CDR3 has 15 residues. Germline V CDR1 and CDR2: SGHRS, YFSETQ. The CDR3 loop reads CASSGTSGVTNEQFF. CDR3 DNA: TGCGCCAGCAGCGGGACTAGCGGGGTAACGAATGAGCAGTTCTTC.

The V and J genes are TRBV18 and TRBJ1-4, with D tentatively TRBD1 (6 bases). This CDR3 comprises 15 residues. Trimming removed 6 bases at V and 7 bases at J, with 18 bases between. Germline V gives CDR1 KGHSH, CDR2 LQKENI. DNA of the CDR3: TGTGCCAGCTCCCCAAGCAGGGGTTTCGGTGAAAAACTGTTTTTT. It yields the protein CASSPSRGFGEKLFF. The full variable domain, in which reference TRBV18 and TRBJ1-4 provide the parts outside the CDR3, is NAGVMQNPRHLVRRRGQEARLRCSPMKGHSHVYWYRQLPEEGLKFMVYLQKENIIDESGMPKERFSAEFPKEGPSILRIQQVVRGDSAAYFCASSPSRGFGEKLFFGSGTQLSVL.

This chain links TRBV4-2 with TRBJ1-4; 7 nucleotides match TRBD1. J gave up 5 bases and V 4 bases, and 10 bases lay outside the gene matches. The CDR3 runs to 16 residues. Per the germline V gene, CDR1 is LGHNA and CDR2 is YNFKEQ. In DNA form, the CDR3 reads TGTGCCAGCAGCCTCCCGGGAGCAGGGGGGAATGAAAAACTGTTTTTT. It is translated as CASSLPGAGGNEKLFF.

V and J are TRBV19 and TRBJ2-3; TRBD2 matches 10 bases. Germline V gene lookup returns CDR1 LNHDA and CDR2 SQIVND (reference sequence). Trimming removed 5 bases from V and 5 bases from J; junction bases left unmatched: 13. The CDR3 sequence is 17 residues long. CDR3 nucleotides: TGTGCCAGTAGTCCACGGACTGGAGCGGGGGGGTTAGATACGCAGTATTTT. It encodes CASSPRTGAGGLDTQYF.

The gene calls are TRBV9 and TRBJ2-3; 9 bases align to TRBD2. The CDR3 covers 15 residues. Germline-derived CDR1 and CDR2 are SGDLS and YYNGEE. V trimming: 4 bases; J trimming: 4 bases; junction bases outside the gene matches: 7. CDR3: CASSSSGVSADTQYF. For the CDR3, the DNA is TGTGCCAGCAGCTCTAGCGGGGTCTCGGCAGATACGCAGTATTTT.

J is TRBJ1-5 and V is TRBV6-1; 7 positions agree with TRBD1. V gave up 4 bases and J gave up 7 bases; unmatched junction bases: 10. The CDR3 is 15 amino acids. CDR1 and CDR2 (germline): MNHNS, SASEGT. CDR3 sequence: CASSVVQGWRQPQHF. CDR3 coding DNA: TGTGCCAGCAGTGTGGTACAGGGGTGGAGGCAGCCCCAGCATTTT.

This chain joins TRBV7-9 and TRBJ1-1; D unresolved. Germline loops: CDR1 SEHNR, CDR2 FQNEAQ (reference sequence). Trimming removed 7 bases from V and 3 bases from J, with 15 bases in between. CDR3 size: 14 residues. The CDR3 spells CASTTGGRDTEAFF. DNA of the CDR3: TGTGCCAGCACGACTGGCGGGCGAGACACTGAAGCTTTCTTT.

This clone was counted between two and nine times. The CDR3 bases are TGTGCCAGTAGTCCATCGGGACAGGGAGGAGGCACAGATACGCAGTATTTT. This codes for CASSPSGQGGGTDTQYF. The chain couples TRBV19 to TRBJ2-3, with 9 positions matching TRBD1. Germline CDR1 LNHDA, CDR2 SQIVND (reference sequence). There are 17 residues in the CDR3. V was pared by 5 bases and J by 1 base, with 10 bases of the junction left unmatched.

The V call is TRBV11-3, the J call TRBJ2-3; D is undetermined. The V gene lost 8 bases and the J gene lost 0 bases, with 12 bases spanning the gap. CDR1 is SGHNT, CDR2 YENEEA, per germline. The CDR3 is 14 amino acids. DNA for the CDR3: TGTGCCAGCTCCCCCTTGGCTAGCACAGATACGCAGTATTTT. Its protein is CASSPLASTDTQYF.

CDR3 nucleotides: TGCGCCAGCAGCCCGTTCGGGACAGGGATTGGGAATGAGCAGTTCTTC. Amino acids: CASSPFGTGIGNEQFF. The rearrangement uses TRBV10-1 and TRBJ2-1, with 9 bases that match TRBD1. The V and J ends lost 6 bases and 7 bases, in that order; junction bases with no gene match: 13. The CDR3 length is 16 residues. Germline assignment: CDR1 WNHNN and CDR2 SYGVQD (reference sequence).

The chain employs TRBV6-5 and TRBJ1-1, with D possibly being TRBD1 (5 bases). This CDR3 comprises 14 residues. Germline V gene data show CDR1 as MNHEY and CDR2 as SVGAGI. V lost 4 bases, J lost 0 bases, and 9 bases lay in between. The CDR3 is CASSLTAMNTEAFF. In DNA, the CDR3 is TGTGCCAGCAGTTTGACAGCTATGAACACTGAAGCTTTCTTT.

The genes are TRBV6-5 and TRBJ2-1; 9 bases are a match to TRBD2. Losses at the gene ends were 3 bases for V and 6 bases for J; bases not matched to a gene: 6. CDR1 and CDR2 from the germline V gene are MNHEY and SVGAGI. The CDR3 extends over 15 amino acids. The CDR3, as DNA: TGTGCCAGCAGTTATGCGGGAGGGCCTCCCAATGAGCAGTTCTTC. Its translation is CASSYAGGPPNEQFF.

This rearrangement joins TRBV6-5 to TRBJ2-7; 13 positions match TRBD2. Germline CDR1 MNHEY, CDR2 SVGAGI. J lost 9 bases, V lost 4 bases, and 6 bases had no gene match. The CDR3 is 14 amino acids. The DNA of the CDR3 is TGTGCCAGCAGTTCAGGGACTAGCGGGAACCGGCAGTACTTC. It yields the protein CASSSGTSGNRQYF.

The chain employs TRBV10-1 and TRBJ2-1, with 10 bases that match TRBD2. V shed 6 bases, J shed 8 bases, and the junction held 19 bases outside the gene matches. Germline CDR1 and CDR2: WNHNN and SYGVQD (reference sequence). This CDR3 is built from 18 residues. CDR3 sequence: CASRTVWTSGFPKDEQFF. In DNA, the CDR3 is TGCGCCAGCAGGACAGTATGGACTAGCGGATTCCCTAAGGATGAGCAGTTCTTC.

This clone was recorded once. The chain uses TRBV29-1 and TRBJ2-3, with 7 nucleotides matching TRBD1. The J segment lost 0 bases and the V segment lost 5 bases, leaving 5 bases of the junction unmatched. Per the germline V gene, CDR1 is SQVTM and CDR2 is ANQGSEA. The CDR3 length is 14 residues. CDR3 in DNA: TGCAGCGTTTCCGGGACAGTGAGCACAGATACGCAGTATTTT. Translation: CSVSGTVSTDTQYF.

The chain is built from TRBV6-4 and TRBJ1-1; 7 nucleotides align to TRBD1. V dropped 5 bases and J dropped 3; count of bases not matched to a gene: 6. CDR3 length: 14 residues. CDR1 is MRHNA, CDR2 SNTAGT, per germline. DNA of the CDR3: TGTGCCAGCAGTTATTCCAGGGGGGACACTGAAGCTTTCTTT. This codes for CASSYSRGDTEAFF.

The chain combines TRBV4-1 with TRBJ2-7; TRBD1 matches at 10 bases. J lost 4 bases, V lost 2 bases, and 2 bases had no gene match. Germline V gives CDR1 MGHRA, CDR2 YSYEKL. The CDR3 has 14 residues. CDR3 DNA: TGCGCCAGCAGCCAACCGGGACAGGGGTACGAGCAGTACTTC. Its translation: CASSQPGQGYEQYF.

The chain combines TRBV19 with TRBJ1-5, with 8 bases matching TRBD1. Germline V gene sequence: CDR1 LNHDA, CDR2 SQIVND (reference sequence). The CDR3 has 12 residues. After removal of 10 bases from V and 8 bases from J, the junction contained 7 bases not matched to a gene. The DNA for the CDR3 is TGTGCCAACCCGACAGGGGTTGAGCCCCAGCATTTT. This translates into CANPTGVEPQHF. The variable domain in full, completed from reference TRBV19 and TRBJ1-5, reads DGGITQSPKYLFRKEGQNVTLSCEQNLNHDAMYWYRQDPGQGLRLIYYSQIVNDFQKGDIAEGYSVSREKKESFPLTVTSAQKNPTAFYLCANPTGVEPQHFGDGTRLSIL.

This chain connects TRBV7-2 to TRBJ1-5; 9 bases are a match to TRBD1. The CDR3 length is 14 residues. The V and J ends lost 5 bases and 5 bases, in that order; junction bases with no gene match: 4. Germline-derived CDR1 and CDR2 are SGHTA and FQGNSA. The CDR3 nucleotides are TGTGCCAGCAGCCCAGACAGGGGGTATCAGCCCCAGCATTTT. Translation gives CASSPDRGYQPQHF. Full variable domain (remainder filled in from reference TRBV7-2 and TRBJ1-5): GAGVSQSPSNKVTEKGKDVELRCDPISGHTALYWYRQSLGQGLEFLIYFQGNSAPDKSGLPSDRFSAERTGGSVSTLTIQRTQQEDSAVYLCASSPDRGYQPQHFGDGTRLSIL.

This clone was recorded only once. The chain employs TRBV2 and TRBJ2-6; maybe TRBD2 (5 bases). Looked up from germline, CDR1 is SNHLY and CDR2 is FYNNEI. The CDR3 length is 17 residues. V dropped 2 bases and J dropped 0 bases, with 11 bases sitting between them. The CDR3 reads CASSETRLSSGANVLTF. In nucleotides, the CDR3 is TGTGCCAGCAGTGAAACTAGATTGAGCTCTGGGGCCAACGTCCTGACTTTC.

The chain combines TRBV10-3 with TRBJ1-6; unclear D gene. Germline values: CDR1 ENHRY, CDR2 SYGVKD. The length of the CDR3 is 14 residues. Trimming removed 9 bases from V and 10 bases from J, with 19 bases in between. The DNA for the CDR3 is TGTGCCATTGCCGCTGAACGGGAGCTATCACCCCTCCACTTT. Translating gives CAIAAERELSPLHF.